This T cell receptor (beta chain) was recorded in a study of spatial heterogeneity in lung cancer. Across the study: Taken at a median of approximately 2 years after resection, follow-up PBMC samples underwent sequencing when available. Beta-chain sequences were consistently detected more often than alpha-chain sequences.

TCR cDNA molecules each had a unique molecular identifier. MiXCR, applied by TCRdb to the 5' RACE reads, yields one record per CDR3 protein. This sample has about 120,000 distinct CDR3 sequences, with 10% to 15% found just once. Specified time point: blood at routine non-recurrence follow-up after resection. Without sorting, whole RNA was sequenced from tumor, nontumor lung or frozen PBMC. There are a few counts of this clonotype. The sample was PBMCs, taken at follow-up. This sequence was found in a male donor with early-stage non-small cell lung cancer.

The CDR3 loop is CASSAPRQGSGSYEQYF. The CDR3, as DNA: TGTGCCAGTAGTGCCCCGAGACAGGGGTCCGGGTCCTACGAGCAGTACTTC. The chain has TRBV19 and TRBJ2-7; 8 bases agree with TRBD1. CDR3 size: 17 residues. The V segment lost 5 bases and the J segment 1 base; nucleotides outside the gene matches: 13. CDR1 and CDR2 from the germline V gene are LNHDA and SQIVND (reference sequence).